The clone carrying this T cell receptor (beta chain) came up a few times. The authors extracted at least 5 micrograms of total RNA per sample. A second PCR of 7 to 11 cycles used a sample-barcoded 5' primer and a J-beta primer mix. MiXCR, applied by TCRdb to the 5' RACE reads, yields one record per CDR3 protein. The sample yields approximately 900,000 distinct CDR3 sequences, roughly 29% seen once. V lost 2 bases to trimming and J lost 4 bases, with 8 bases between them. Germline V lookup: CDR1 MNHEY, CDR2 SVGAGI. This CDR3 has 13 residues. The data derive from a study of blood T cells in healthy people across ages. Separately, the same data were catalogued under a study of T cells of mothers and their children. That paper states: The M1S primer of the second PCR added sample barcodes and 2-4 random nucleotides.

The sample consisted of blood. The chain recombines TRBV6-5 with TRBJ1-1; a weak D match, TRBD1 (5 bases). The source is a woman in her thirties or forties in good health. CDR3 residues: CASSYDGATEAFF. The CDR3 region has the DNA TGTGCCAGCAGTTACGATGGGGCCACTGAAGCTTTCTTT.